One sample yielded the 5 T cell receptor beta chains listed below, sequenced in a study of cytomegalovirus exposure and HLA in healthy donors. Primers included in the PCR were 60 Vbeta and 13 Jbeta primers. TCRdb's table, derived via immunoSEQ multiplex PCR, lists solely in-frame clones and lacks some. The data contain fewer than 60,000 clones, around 80% of them singletons. Sequenced material: PBMCs. These receptors were taken from a man in his fifties or sixties in good health and CMV-seronegative.

This chain uses TRBV4-2 with TRBJ2-3; possible D gene TRBD2, 7 bases. Germline CDR1 LGHNA, CDR2 YNFKEQ. The CDR3 spans 12 residues. The V gene lost 5 bases and the J gene lost 12 bases, with 15 bases spanning the gap. CDR3 coding DNA: TGTGCCAGCAGCTTTGGGGGGGCCCATCAGTATTTT. Protein sequence: CASSFGGAHQYF.

The V call is TRBV6-4, the J call TRBJ1-1; D remains ambiguous. This CDR3 has 13 amino acids. The germline V gene encodes CDR1 MRHNA and CDR2 SNTAGT. Trimming shortened V by 5 bases and J by 5 bases, and 12 bases separated the two germline ends. Written as DNA, the CDR3 is TGTGCCAGCAGTTCGGAGGGATTTACTGAAGCTTTCTTT. Amino acid sequence: CASSSEGFTEAFF.

The chain joins TRBV5-1 to TRBJ1-2; 7 nucleotides line up with TRBD1. Germline CDR1 reads SGHRS; CDR2 reads YFSETQ. The CDR3 is made up of 14 amino acids. V gave up 0 bases and J gave up 4 bases; unmatched junction bases: 3. The CDR3 DNA is TGCGCCAGCAGCTTGGAGGGGACAGTCTATGGCTACACCTTC. It yields the protein CASSLEGTVYGYTF. Variable domain in full (rest from reference TRBV5-1 and TRBJ1-2): KAGVTQTPRYLIKTRGQQVTLSCSPISGHRSVSWYQQTPGQGLQFLFEYFSETQRNKGNFPGRFSGRQFSNSRSEMNVSTLELGDSALYLCASSLEGTVYGYTFGSGTRLTVV.

V usage is TRBV9 and J usage is TRBJ2-1; 12 bases are a match to TRBD1. The CDR3 extends over 19 amino acids. Germline CDR1 is SGDLS and CDR2 is YYNGEE. Trimming removed 0 bases from V and 12 bases from J; junction bases left unmatched: 19. CDR3 DNA sequence: TGTGCCAGCAGCGTAGAGCTCACCACTCGGGACAGGGGGCTATCGGGGCAGTTCTTC. Protein product: CASSVELTTRDRGLSGQFF.

V is TRBV7-8 and J is TRBJ2-7, with TRBD2 matching over 9 bases. J gave up 11 bases and V 2 bases, and 19 bases lay outside the gene matches. CDR3 length: 17 residues. The germline CDR1 and CDR2 sequences are SGHVS and FQNEAQ. The CDR3 sequence is CASSLNGRLAGSRVEYF. CDR3 bases: TGTGCCAGCAGCTTAAACGGGAGGCTAGCGGGGTCCCGCGTCGAGTACTTC.